The text below deals with one T cell receptor (beta chain). Its antigen is as yet unknown. V was pared by 4 bases and J by 6 bases, with 5 bases of the junction left unmatched. The CDR3 contains 14 residues. Germline V gene sequence: CDR1 SGHRS, CDR2 YFSETQ. This sample was taken from a study of cytomegalovirus exposure and HLA in healthy donors. Findings and caveats of the study: In a later analysis, HLA-C alleles had the fewest associated TCRs, DRB1 alleles the most. In an earlier analysis, productive rearrangement rates for most beta V segments clustered near 87% or 30%.

PCR primers comprised 60 Vbeta and 13 Jbeta primers. Repertoires were generated with immunoSEQ multiplex PCR, while TCRdb's copy carries only in-frame clones and drops some. The sample totals some 83,000 clones. The gene calls are TRBV5-1 and TRBJ2-2; the match to TRBD1 covers 8 bases. The specimen sequenced was PBMCs. This receptor was obtained from a woman aged 25-40 years in good health and CMV-seronegative. In DNA form, the CDR3 reads TGCGCCAGCAGCCCGGACAGGGTCGCCGGGGAGCTGTTTTTT. This codes for CASSPDRVAGELFF.